These 25 T cell receptor beta chains came from one sample sequenced in a study of beta chain features in type 1 diabetes. For these TCRs, the target antigens are not known. Of the isolated RNA, all was reverse transcribed, and so the sequenced material was expressed TCRB transcripts. Libraries were prepared by immunoSEQ multiplex PCR; TCRdb keeps only in-frame clonotypes and omits some of them. Here the sample spans 500,000 to 800,000 clones, approximately 13% being singletons. Study observations and caveats: TCRB CDR3s were moderately but significantly shorter in Type 1 diabetes patients in all four CD4+ subsets.

The sample consisted of naive CD4+ T cells from blood. All receptors come from a man aged 25 to 40 with type 1 diabetes.

This clone was seen more than once but under ten times. The genes are TRBV19 and TRBJ1-1; TRBD1 might be the D (5 bases). The CDR3 is 14 amino acids. The germline V gene encodes CDR1 LNHDA and CDR2 SQIVND (reference sequence). Trimming removed 6 bases from V and 11 bases from J, with 22 bases in between. The CDR3 loop is CASSSNGAVQRAFF. In nucleotides, the CDR3 is TGTGCCAGTAGCAGTAATGGGGCGGTTCAGCGGGCTTTCTTT. Based on the CDR3 plus reference TRBV19 and TRBJ1-1, the full variable domain is DGGITQSPKYLFRKEGQNVTLSCEQNLNHDAMYWYRQDPGQGLRLIYYSQIVNDFQKGDIAEGYSVSREKKESFPLTVTSAQKNPTAFYLCASSSNGAVQRAFFGQGTRLTVV.

Worth noting for this clone: The sample contains more than one DNA sequence encoding this CDR3. J is TRBJ1-5 and V is TRBV2, with D unresolved. Germline CDR1 is SNHLY and CDR2 is FYNNEI. CDR3 size: 12 residues. V was pared by 4 bases and J by 5 bases, with 6 bases between. The CDR3 coding sequence is TGTGCCAGCAGTGGGGGAGATCAGCCCCAGCATTTT. Its protein is CASSGGDQPQHF.

In its sample, this clone was seen a few times. The chain uses TRBV27 and TRBJ1-6; tentatively, D is TRBD1 (5 bases). V lost 2 bases and J 9 bases, leaving 5 bases between the germline ends. CDR1 is MNHEY and CDR2 is SMNVEV in the germline V gene (reference sequence). The CDR3 length is 12 residues. DNA for the CDR3: TGTGCCAGCAGTTTAGGGACTTCACCCCTCCACTTT. It yields the protein CASSLGTSPLHF.

A few counts support this clone. The chain combines TRBV6-5 with TRBJ1-2; D not resolved. The CDR3 is 14 residues long. V was trimmed by 2 bases and J by 1 base, leaving 8 bases between them. CDR1 is MNHEY and CDR2 is SVGAGI in the germline V gene. The CDR3 nucleotides are TGTGCCAGCAGTTACGATGAGAATAACTATGGCTACACCTTC. Its protein is CASSYDENNYGYTF.

This clone was observed a handful of times. The chain's CDR3 is CASSLDGAANEQYF. The CDR3 region has the DNA TGTGCCAGCAGCTTAGACGGGGCAGCCAACGAGCAGTACTTC. This chain uses TRBV7-8 with TRBJ2-7; the D gene could be TRBD1 or TRBD2 (5 bases each). Germline-derived CDR1 and CDR2 are SGHVS and FQNEAQ. The ends were cut back, 1 base at V and 5 bases at J, with 12 bases in the middle. The CDR3 totals 14 residues.

This clone was picked up a small number of times. The sample holds other DNA sequences that translate to the same CDR3. This chain links TRBV9 with TRBJ2-5; TRBD1 matches at 9 bases. Germline CDR1 is SGDLS and CDR2 is YYNGEE. Trimming removed 0 bases from V and 5 bases from J; junction bases left unmatched: 5. This CDR3 is built from 15 residues. CDR3 nucleotide sequence: TGTGCCAGCAGCGTAGAAGGACAGGGGTGGGAGACCCAGTACTTC. Its protein is CASSVEGQGWETQYF.

This clone has only a few counts. The chain joins TRBV7-9 to TRBJ1-4; 8 nucleotides line up with TRBD1. The junction had 13 bases not matched to a gene; V was cut back by 3 bases and J by 10 bases. The germline gives CDR1 SEHNR, CDR2 FQNEAQ (reference sequence). This CDR3 region has 16 residues. The CDR3 nucleotides are TGTGCCAGCAGCTTTGGCCAGGGGGCCGGGACGGGAAAACTGTTTTTT. It encodes CASSFGQGAGTGKLFF. The complete variable domain, with remaining parts taken from reference TRBV7-9 and TRBJ1-4, reads DTGVSQNPRHKITKRGQNVTFRCDPISEHNRLYWYRQTLGQGPEFLTYFQNEAQLEKSRLLSDRFSAERPKGSFSTLEIQRTEQGDSAMYLCASSFGQGAGTGKLFFGSGTQLSVL.

This clone has more than one count but fewer than ten. This chain uses TRBV7-2 with TRBJ2-5, with TRBD2 matching over 7 bases. CDR3 length: 14 residues. Trimming at V came to 9 bases and at J to 3 bases, leaving 10 bases not matched to a gene. CDR1 is SGHTA, CDR2 FQGNSA, per germline. The CDR3 reads CASTFGTTEETQYF. The CDR3 coding sequence is TGTGCCAGTACTTTCGGGACTACAGAAGAGACCCAGTACTTC. Looking up the rest from reference TRBV7-2 and TRBJ2-5 gives the full variable domain: GAGVSQSPSNKVTEKGKDVELRCDPISGHTALYWYRQSLGQGLEFLIYFQGNSAPDKSGLPSDRFSAERTGGSVSTLTIQRTQQEDSAVYLCASTFGTTEETQYFGPGTRLLVL.

A few counts support this clone. The chain employs TRBV23-1 and TRBJ1-1; D is unclear. TRBV23-1 is an open reading frame whose function is uncertain. V gave up 0 bases and J gave up 1 base, with 30 bases separating them. This CDR3 is 22 amino acids long. The CDR3 reads CASSQSIAYVSPRESWNTEAFF. CDR3 nucleotides: TGCGCCAGCAGTCAATCTATAGCGTATGTTTCACCTCGGGAGAGCTGGAACACTGAAGCTTTCTTT.

This clone was picked up a small number of times. The rearrangement uses TRBV29-1 and TRBJ2-3, with D uncertain. The V end was cut by 4 bases, the J end by 2 bases, with 16 bases between. Germline V gene lookup returns CDR1 SQVTM and CDR2 ANQGSEA. This CDR3 has 15 amino acids. The CDR3 DNA follows: TGCAGCGTTGTTGTTGGGCAGGCTACCACAGATACGCAGTATTTT. The encoded protein is CSVVVGQATTDTQYF.

This chain joins TRBV7-8 and TRBJ2-7; 8 bases agree with TRBD1. The CDR3 runs to 15 residues. V shed 2 bases and J 4 bases; nucleotides not matched to a gene: 7. Germline V lookup: CDR1 SGHVS, CDR2 FQNEAQ. CDR3 protein: CASSLRGQGLYEQYF. The CDR3 DNA sequence: TGTGCCAGCAGCTTAAGAGGACAGGGCCTTTACGAGCAGTACTTC.

This chain connects TRBV6-5 to TRBJ1-1; tentative D call: TRBD1 (6 bases). Germline CDR1 is MNHEY and CDR2 is SVGAGI. V was clipped by 5 bases and J by 8 bases, with 15 bases between them. CDR3 size: 13 residues. The DNA for the CDR3 is TGTGCCAGCAGTCCACCCGGGACATCCGAAGCTTTCTTT. Translated: CASSPPGTSEAFF.

V is TRBV5-8 and J is TRBJ2-1; D perhaps matches TRBD1 (5 bases). V gave up 1 base and J gave up 0 bases, with 8 bases separating them. There are 15 residues in the CDR3. Per the germline V gene, CDR1 is SGHTS and CDR2 is YDEGEE. CDR3 DNA sequence: TGTGCCAGCAGCTTGAGGGGCCTCTCCTACAATGAGCAGTTCTTC. Residues: CASSLRGLSYNEQFF. Full variable domain (remainder filled in from reference TRBV5-8 and TRBJ2-1): EAGVTQSPTHLIKTRGQQATLRCSPISGHTSVYWYQQALGLGLQFLLWYDEGEERNRGNFPPRFSGRQFPNYSSELNVNALELEDSALYLCASSLRGLSYNEQFFGPGTRLTVL.

The gene calls are TRBV6-6 and TRBJ1-6; a weak D match, TRBD1 (6 bases). The CDR3 extends over 15 amino acids. Germline V lookup: CDR1 MNHNY, CDR2 SVGAGI (reference sequence). Trimming removed 4 bases from V and 8 bases from J, with 15 bases in between. The CDR3 region is CASSLGDPGDSPLHF. The CDR3 DNA reads as TGTGCCAGCAGTTTAGGGGACCCAGGGGATTCACCCCTCCACTTT.

A few counts support this clone. This chain connects TRBV7-2 to TRBJ1-2, with 8 bases matching TRBD1. The length of the CDR3 is 14 residues. Per the germline V gene, CDR1 is SGHTA and CDR2 is FQGNSA. Unmatched junction bases numbered 5, after V lost 5 bases and J lost 3 bases. The CDR3 sequence is CASSGRGRYYGYTF. The CDR3 nucleotides are TGTGCCAGCAGCGGCAGGGGGCGATACTATGGCTACACCTTC.

Points on this clone: The same CDR3 can be traced to other DNA sequences in this sample. J is TRBJ1-2 and V is TRBV4-3; the D is unclear. Per germline, CDR1 LGHNA and CDR2 YSLEER. Trimming shortened V by 2 bases and J by 8 bases, and 12 bases separated the two germline ends. The CDR3 runs 13 residues. In DNA, the CDR3 is TGCGCCAGCAGCCAAAATCGCGGAGGCGGCTACACCTTC. The encoded protein is CASSQNRGGGYTF.

This clone was seen more than once but under ten times. The genes are TRBV9 and TRBJ2-3; D possibly matches TRBD1 or TRBD2 (5 bases each). Germline loops: CDR1 SGDLS, CDR2 YYNGEE. V lost 3 bases, J lost 4 bases, and 15 bases lay in between. The CDR3 runs to 15 residues. The CDR3 protein is CASSDDSRRPDTQYF. The CDR3 DNA follows: TGTGCCAGCAGCGACGACAGCAGGAGGCCAGATACGCAGTATTTT.

There are a few counts of this clone. V usage is TRBV30 and J usage is TRBJ1-6; D perhaps matches TRBD1 (5 bases). The CDR3 is 14 residues long. In germline, CDR1 is GTSNPN, CDR2 SVGIG (reference sequence). Trimming stripped 3 bases from V and 7 bases from J, with 13 bases between. The chain's CDR3 is CAWRAEGRNSPLHF. CDR3 sequence (DNA): TGTGCCTGGAGGGCGGAGGGGAGGAATTCACCCCTCCACTTT.

This clone was found a few times. This chain connects TRBV7-2 to TRBJ2-4; a weak D match, TRBD1 (5 bases). This CDR3 has 14 amino acids. The V end was cut by 5 bases, the J end by 1 base, with 9 bases between. Germline assignment: CDR1 SGHTA and CDR2 FQGNSA. In DNA, the CDR3 is TGTGCCAGCAGCCCAGGGTGGGCCAAAAACATTCAGTACTTC. Translation gives CASSPGWAKNIQYF. The full variable domain, its missing parts supplied by reference TRBV7-2 and TRBJ2-4, is GAGVSQSPSNKVTEKGKDVELRCDPISGHTALYWYRQSLGQGLEFLIYFQGNSAPDKSGLPSDRFSAERTGGSVSTLTIQRTQQEDSAVYLCASSPGWAKNIQYFGAGTRLSVL.

The chain couples TRBV7-6 to TRBJ2-5; the match to TRBD1 covers 8 bases. The germline V gene has CDR1 SGHVS and CDR2 FNYEAQ. The CDR3 is 13 amino acids. V shed 5 bases and J 5 bases; nucleotides not matched to a gene: 4. DNA for the CDR3: TGTGCCAGCAGCCGACAGGGGACGGAGACCCAGTACTTC. As protein: CASSRQGTETQYF.

This clone was observed a few times. This rearrangement joins TRBV6-1 to TRBJ2-4; D not resolved. V was trimmed by 0 bases and J by 2 bases, leaving 8 bases between them. The CDR3 is 15 amino acids. Germline V gene lookup returns CDR1 MNHNS and CDR2 SASEGT. The CDR3 bases are TGTGCCAGCAGTGAAGCGATTAGCACCAAAAACATTCAGTACTTC. Translation: CASSEAISTKNIQYF.

This clone has only a few counts. V usage is TRBV29-1 and J usage is TRBJ2-2, with D perhaps assigned TRBD1 or TRBD2 (5 bases each). Trimming stripped 7 bases from V and 3 bases from J, with 15 bases between. Germline V gene lookup returns CDR1 SQVTM and CDR2 ANQGSEA. The CDR3 consists of 14 residues. The CDR3 loop is CSGAGTDYTGELFF. The CDR3 DNA is TGCAGCGGAGCTGGGACCGATTACACCGGGGAGCTGTTTTTT.

This clone was seen a few times. CDR3 bases: TGTGCCAGCAGCTTAGGAGGGGGGGGACAGCCCCAGCATTTT. This translates into CASSLGGGGQPQHF. The chain couples TRBV7-2 to TRBJ1-5; perhaps TRBD1 as D (6 bases). Germline CDR1 is SGHTA and CDR2 is FQGNSA. This CDR3 is 14 amino acids long. V was cut by 1 base and J by 7 bases, with 11 bases left in between. Filled out from reference TRBV7-2 and TRBJ1-5, the complete variable domain reads GAGVSQSPSNKVTEKGKDVELRCDPISGHTALYWYRQSLGQGLEFLIYFQGNSAPDKSGLPSDRFSAERTGGSVSTLTIQRTQQEDSAVYLCASSLGGGGQPQHFGDGTRLSIL.

The V call is TRBV30, the J call TRBJ1-3; possible D gene TRBD1, 6 bases. Germline assignment: CDR1 GTSNPN and CDR2 SVGIG (reference sequence). Trimming cost V 5 bases and J 0 bases, with 14 bases left between them. CDR3 length: 15 amino acids. CDR3 coding DNA: TGTGCCTGGTCCCCAGGGGATCCCTCTGGAAACACCATATATTTT. This codes for CAWSPGDPSGNTIYF.

The chain recombines TRBV30 with TRBJ1-2, with TRBD1 identical over 9 bases. J gave up 8 bases and V 2 bases, and 6 bases lay outside the gene matches. Germline lookup yields CDR1 GTSNPN and CDR2 SVGIG (reference sequence). The CDR3 is 13 amino acids. CDR3 amino acids: CAWSRGQGQGYTF. Here the CDR3 DNA reads TGTGCCTGGAGTCGAGGACAGGGGCAGGGCTACACCTTC.